This entry lists 4 T cell receptor beta chains sequenced from one sample in a study of human T cells and chemical hapten exposure. TCRdb ran MiXCR on the RACE reads and lists one entry per CDR3 protein. The sample consists of 350,000 to 400,000 distinct CDR3 sequences, roughly 6% of them appearing once. Specified time point: patch test 2, 6 weeks after DPC sensitization. Treatment indicated: therapeutic diphenylcyclopropenone sensitization with weekly scalp DPC. Sample: whole blood, taken in connection with sensitization to the hapten diphenylcyclopropenone (DPC). These receptors were collected from a young woman with alopecia areata. Some clones in this sample may be carry-over from other donors' samples.

In its sample, this clonotype was seen many times. The chain carries TRBV4-2 and TRBJ1-5; D possibly corresponds to TRBD1 (6 bases). Looked up from germline, CDR1 is LGHNA and CDR2 is YNFKEQ. V was shortened by 3 bases and J by 4 bases, with 16 bases between the two germline ends. This CDR3 is built from 16 residues. CDR3 sequence (DNA): TGTGCCAGCAGCCACAAGCCACAGGGCGGTAATCAGCCCCAGCATTTT. Translating gives CASSHKPQGGNQPQHF.

This clonotype was observed a few times. At one end the junction does not follow the germline gene, possibly because of a read error. This sequence joins TRBV7-7 and TRBJ2-5; D gene unclear. This CDR3 comprises 16 residues. The germline gives CDR1 SSHAT, CDR2 FNYEAQ (reference sequence). The chain's CDR3 is CASSLFGSTNQETQYF. The DNA of the CDR3 is TGTGCTAGCAGCTTATTTGGCAGTACAAACCAAGAGACCCAGTACTTC.

The chain joins TRBV28 to TRBJ1-3; D remains ambiguous. V was cut by 3 bases and J by 4 bases, with 13 bases left in between. There are 15 residues in the CDR3. CDR1 MDHEN and CDR2 SYDVKM come from the germline V gene. CDR3 region: CASSFVGGFGNTIYF. The CDR3 region has the DNA TGTGCCAGCAGTTTCGTCGGCGGCTTCGGAAACACCATATATTTT.

At least ten counts were recorded for this clonotype. In nucleotides, the CDR3 is TGTGCCAGCAGCGTCACCACCGGGGAGCTGTTTTTT. It is translated as CASSVTTGELFF. The genes are TRBV9 and TRBJ2-2, with D unclear. Germline V gene sequence: CDR1 SGDLS, CDR2 YYNGEE. Trimming left V 2 bases short and J 4 bases short, with 3 bases between. The CDR3 consists of 12 residues.